This TCR beta chain came from a study of blood T cell repertoires in COVID-19. Study details: Samples of COVID-19 (acute and convalescent) were obtained from the United States, Italy and Spain. PBMCs, B-cell-depleted T cells, or T cells provided the cDNA or gDNA that made up the material.

Authors' processing steps: Nucleated cell number was recorded as an estimate derived from reference gene primer amplification. The table came from immunoSEQ multiplex PCR; TCRdb's copy has only in-frame clones and leaves some out. V and J calls and clone size are copied from that table; D and trimming were computed from the DNA. The sample has about 200,000 clones, around 86% seen once; the top ten hold 6.5%. Germline loops: CDR1 SGHKS, CDR2 YYEKEE (reference sequence). CDR3 length equals 15 residues. V shed 5 bases, J shed 4 bases, and the junction held 10 bases outside the gene matches. V gene TRBV5-5 combines with J gene TRBJ2-7, with 9 positions matching TRBD1. Sequencing was performed on peripheral blood. The TCR sequence derives from a man in his 60s who had recovered from COVID-19. The CDR3 loop is CASSQDRGHTYEQYF. The DNA of the CDR3 is TGTGCCAGCAGTCAGGACAGGGGACATACATACGAGCAGTACTTC.